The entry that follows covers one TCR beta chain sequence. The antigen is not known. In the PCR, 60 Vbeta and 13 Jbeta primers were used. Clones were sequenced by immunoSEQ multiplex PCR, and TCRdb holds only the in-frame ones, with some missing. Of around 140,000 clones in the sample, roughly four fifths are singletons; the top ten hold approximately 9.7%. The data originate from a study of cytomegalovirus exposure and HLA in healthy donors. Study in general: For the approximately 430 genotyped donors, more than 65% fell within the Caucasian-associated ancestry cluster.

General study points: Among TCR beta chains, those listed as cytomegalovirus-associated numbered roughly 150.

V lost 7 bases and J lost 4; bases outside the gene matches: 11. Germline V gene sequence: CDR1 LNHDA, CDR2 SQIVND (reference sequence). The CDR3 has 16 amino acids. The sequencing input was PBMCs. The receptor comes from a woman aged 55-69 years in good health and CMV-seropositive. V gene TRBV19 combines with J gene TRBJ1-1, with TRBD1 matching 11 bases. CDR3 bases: TGTGCCAGTACCAAAGGGACAGGGGGAAAGAGCACTGAAGCTTTCTTT. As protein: CASTKGTGGKSTEAFF. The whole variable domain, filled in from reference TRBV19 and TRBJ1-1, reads DGGITQSPKYLFRKEGQNVTLSCEQNLNHDAMYWYRQDPGQGLRLIYYSQIVNDFQKGDIAEGYSVSREKKESFPLTVTSAQKNPTAFYLCASTKGTGGKSTEAFFGQGTRLTVV.